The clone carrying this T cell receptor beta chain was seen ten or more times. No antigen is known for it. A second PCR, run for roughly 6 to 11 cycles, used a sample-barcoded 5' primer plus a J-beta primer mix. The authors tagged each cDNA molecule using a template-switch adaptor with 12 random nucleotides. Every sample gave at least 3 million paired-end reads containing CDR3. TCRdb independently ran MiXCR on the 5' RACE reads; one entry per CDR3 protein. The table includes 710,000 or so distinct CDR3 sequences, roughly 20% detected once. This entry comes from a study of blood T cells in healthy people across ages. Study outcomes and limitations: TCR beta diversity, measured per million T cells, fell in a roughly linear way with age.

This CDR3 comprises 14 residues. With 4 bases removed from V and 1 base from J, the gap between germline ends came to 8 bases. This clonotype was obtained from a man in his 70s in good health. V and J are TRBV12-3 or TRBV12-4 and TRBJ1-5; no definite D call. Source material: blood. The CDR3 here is CASSWRNSNQPQHF. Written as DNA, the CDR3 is TGTGCCAGCAGTTGGAGGAACAGCAATCAGCCCCAGCATTTT.